The entry below gives a single TCR beta chain sequence along with its context. This clone was found once. Its antigen is currently not known. No much larger clone exists at a distance of one base, and base qualities are not known. CDR1 and CDR2, looked up from the germline V gene, are SGDLS and YYNGEE. Inclusive of the bounding cysteine and phenylalanine, the CDR3 is 16 residues long. Only the CDR3 DNA is retained, 48 bases long and in frame from the first base. Trimming at the junction amounts to 2 bases on V and 5 bases on J, and the germline ends lie 19 bases apart. The entry originates in a study of cytomegalovirus exposure and HLA in healthy donors (dated by TCRdb to 2016 to 2017). About the investigation overall: According to an earlier analysis of a few hundred of the donors, about 180 million T cells yielded 117 million unique TCR beta sequences and approximately 280 Gb of sequence data. Around 320 gigabases of sequencing data and tens of millions of unique TCR sequences were included in an early release covering roughly 600 HLA-typed donors. The study combined high-throughput TCR immunosequencing, statistical association of individual TCRs with disease status, and machine learning to predict cytomegalovirus infection status. In a later analysis, previously published TCR beta repertoires from about 670 donors were re-analyzed and high-resolution HLA genotyping was added so that TCR occurrence patterns could be studied. The T cell repertoires of under 750 subjects were profiled by immunosequencing and related to cytomegalovirus serostatus. The aim of the study was to test whether cataloging public T cell receptors could identify signatures of past pathogen exposure. Roughly five DR-DQ haplotypes were treated as single units for association and clustering because of strong linkage in the cohort. In the later analysis, no new phenotypic data were used to find candidate immune exposures; instead, reliance was placed on TCR beta sequences and their occurrence across donors. The number of donors typed differed by locus, with 629-630 for A, B, C, DRB1 and DQB1, about 500 for DQA1, some 570 for DPA1, and 472 for DPB1. Both class I and class II loci were covered by HLA typing, at four-digit resolution. An earlier analysis of approximately 580 of the donors used high-throughput TCR beta sequencing to judge whether each TCR beta V gene segment behaved as functional or pseudogenic. Donor age, sex, ethnicity and CMV serostatus were collected together with the repertoire data. A separate validation cohort of 100 to 150 different subjects was used in addition to the roughly 700-subject first cohort. Of the roughly 400 genotyped donors, approximately 83% fell in the genetic ancestry cluster associated with self-reported Caucasian donors. In a later genetic analysis, genome-wide SNP genotypes for about three fifths of the roughly 670 donors were used, and that subset was treated as a discovery cohort. All discovery cohort repertoires had been generated on a single sequencing platform. On average, roughly 250,000 unique TCR beta nucleotide sequences were sequenced per donor among some 430 genotyped donors of the cohort, with around 19% of those sequences being non-productive. Overall study outcomes, separate from this receptor: A further reported finding was that TCR beta sequences accurately predicted the HLA-A and HLA-B alleles for most subjects in the first cohort. In both the original and validation cohorts, the classifier was reported to diagnose cytomegalovirus status with high specificity and sensitivity. A later analysis found that HLA-associated TCR beta chains were more clonally expanded and had lower generation probabilities than equally common non-associated chains. Assigning TCR associations to individual alleles was difficult when HLA alleles, especially DR and DQ, strongly co-occurred. Roughly uniform sequencing depth across donors was assumed in presence/absence analyses, although this assumption may not hold. The only immune exposure information available for the cohort was CMV serostatus. The sequencing pipeline was judged likely to have produced a cluster of highly shared sequence variants as a technical artifact. V-gene and J-gene trimming of TCR beta chains was associated with a missense DCLRE1C variant in a later genetic analysis, and the association was replicated in an independent cohort. In a later genetic analysis, fewer N-insertions in productive TCRs were reported among donors in an Asian-associated ancestry cluster than the roughly 700-donor mean. According to the authors, the approach could potentially be generalized to other disease states and immunological phenotypes. The earlier analysis of 587 of the donors excluded over 15 rarely observed V segments, including chromosome 9 orphons, because counts were too low. A later analysis reported that several top co-occurrence clusters appeared linked to parvovirus B19, influenza, CMV and Epstein-Barr virus. In this cohort, only TCR beta chains were sequenced, and detectable features were limited by the absence of alpha or paired-chain data. A later analysis found that most CMV-associated TCR beta chains appeared HLA-restricted, with HLA associations seemingly driven largely by CMV exposure. While some public TCRs were present in many individuals, most TCR sequences turned up only very rarely across donors. In a later analysis, TCR association rates were found to vary across HLA loci, with the most associated TCRs seen for DRB1 alleles and the fewest for HLA-C alleles. A later analysis associated about 16,000 TCR beta sequences with specific HLA alleles at a false discovery rate of 0.05. Linkage disequilibrium might explain the correlated functional status among segregating V segments, but an unknown experimental factor could not be ruled out. A few of the identified cytomegalovirus-associated TCR beta chains were confirmed in vitro to be specific for cytomegalovirus antigens. Because the 87-base-pair reads could not distinguish some IMGT-functional V segments, including TRBV6-2 and TRBV6-3, those segments were excluded. Because HLA typing was unavailable for some donors at each locus, only the typed subset was used in association tests. In the study, around 160 TCR beta chains were listed as associated with cytomegalovirus. In an earlier analysis of roughly 560 of the donors, most TCR beta V segments were observed in productive rearrangements about 87% or about 30% of the time, broadly matching IMGT annotations.

The library was prepared using the immunoSEQ multiplex PCR assay. For the multiplex PCR, a mixture combining 60 forward primers for TCR Vbeta segments and 13 reverse primers for TCR Jbeta segments was used. The CDR3 region of rearranged TCR beta genes was amplified from genomic DNA with a multiplex PCR assay. On the Illumina HiSeq System, the amplified TCR beta libraries were sequenced as 87-base-pair reads. Concerning the study's data processing: A later analysis counted about 80 million unique TCR beta chains across the 600 to 850 repertoires, and roughly 9.9 million of these chains were shared by at least two donors. A nearest-neighbor algorithm error-corrected the raw reads and collapsed the reads into unique sequences, merging closely related sequences to remove PCR and sequencing errors. CDR3 sequences were aligned to IMGT reference sequences to assign V, D and J gene segments. For a sequence to be retained, at least a six-nucleotide match to both a V gene segment and a J gene segment was required. A rearrangement was called productive if the CDR3 had no stop codons and remained in frame with V and J, and every other rearrangement was called non-productive. CDR3 was defined according to IMGT convention as the region running from the second conserved V-encoded cysteine to the conserved J-encoded phenylalanine. In an earlier analysis of around 640 of the donors, sequences lacking an unambiguous match to a single V gene segment were excluded. An earlier analysis of 587 of the donors called V segments functional above 56.7% productive rearrangements and segregating when the between-donor standard deviation exceeded 5%. A statistical classification framework was built to diagnose cytomegalovirus status from the catalog of TCR beta chain sequences. V and J gene assignment, in a later analysis, came from comparing TCR nucleotide sequences with IMGT/GENE-DB human TR gene sequences. The TCRdist pipeline was used in a later analysis to assign CDR3 sequences and most-parsimonious VDJ recombination scenarios. A later analysis defined each TCR beta chain by its CDR3 amino acid sequence plus V-gene family, and excluded reads lacking a unique V-gene family. To address suspected cross-contamination and a sequencing artifact, a later analysis removed 450 to 700 highly shared, low-generation-probability nucleotide sequences. A later analysis calculated a clonal expansion index for each public chain from normalized within-repertoire ranks of inferred template counts. In a later analysis, generation probabilities were computed using a VDJ recombination model fitted to out-of-frame rearrangements, and the results were checked against IGoR. In a later analysis, TCR-TCR, TCR-HLA and TCR-CMV co-occurrence was scored with hypergeometric tests, and a repertoire-size bias correction was applied to TCR pairs. False discovery rates were estimated in a later analysis by permuting HLA or CMV assignments 20 times. In a later analysis, co-occurring TCRs were grouped with DBSCAN, and TCRdist sequence similarity was added when clustering was performed within HLA-allele-positive subsets. For co-occurrence clustering, repertoires with fewer than 30,000 or more than 120,000 public chains were excluded, along with roughly 5 repertoires with anomalous nucleotide sharing. This is the immuneACCESS table as TCRdb keeps it, with only in-frame sequences that have V and J called. A part of the clones is gone; compared with another copy, unresolved V genes explain less than half, and the rest is unexplained. From that table come the V and J calls and clone size; the DNA was used to work out D and trimming. The sample has some 98,000 clones on record, approximately 80% of them singletons. Approximately 3.7% of the sample is held by the ten biggest clonotypes.

The cohort consisted of approximately 670 healthy bone marrow donors. At the time of sampling, every cohort member was nominally healthy, though immune exposures that went unrecorded were likely present. The donor was CMV seropositive and was included in the group of some 290 seropositive cohort members. Every donor gave a peripheral blood sample, and the peripheral blood mononuclear cells from that sample were used for TCR beta sequencing. The Qiagen DNeasy Blood Extraction Kit was used to extract genomic DNA from the blood cell samples. The chain is encoded by TRBV9 joined to TRBJ2-5; the D segment could be TRBD1, given 5 matching bases. Sequenced input: PBMCs. This receptor was taken from a female donor in good health and CMV-seropositive. The CDR3 region reads CASSVGRGSLGETQYF. Read as DNA, the sequence is TGTGCCAGCAGCGTTGGTAGGGGCAGTCTCGGGGAGACCCAGTACTTC.